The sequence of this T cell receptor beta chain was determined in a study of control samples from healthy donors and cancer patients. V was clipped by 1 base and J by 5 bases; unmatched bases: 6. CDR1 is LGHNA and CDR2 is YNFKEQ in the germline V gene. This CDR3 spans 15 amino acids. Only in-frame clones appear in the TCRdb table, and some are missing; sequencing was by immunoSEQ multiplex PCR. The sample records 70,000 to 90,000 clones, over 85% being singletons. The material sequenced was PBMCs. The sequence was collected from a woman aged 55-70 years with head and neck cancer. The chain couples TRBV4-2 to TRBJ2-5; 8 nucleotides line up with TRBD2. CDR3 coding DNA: TGTGCCAGCAGCCAAGCTCCCCGGGAGGGGGAGACCCAGTACTTC. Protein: CASSQAPREGETQYF.